The T cell receptor beta chain under discussion was sequenced for a study of cytomegalovirus exposure and HLA in healthy donors. The PCR made use of 60 Vbeta and 13 Jbeta primers. Measured with immunoSEQ multiplex PCR; TCRdb has only the in-frame clones, and not every one. Reported are about 130,000 clones; the ten largest clones contain about 1.6%. With regard to this clone: Its target is not known.

Participants comprised healthy donors of bone marrow. These donors counted as nominally healthy when sampled, but unrecorded immune exposures were likely. The CDR3 loop spans 14 amino acids. V lost 3 bases and J 0 bases, leaving 9 bases between the germline ends. Germline V gives CDR1 SGDLS, CDR2 YYNGEE. Whole-study findings and limits: Among donors in an Asian-associated ancestry cluster, a later analysis reportedly found fewer N-insertions than the roughly 730-donor mean. Analyses of presence/absence relied on an assumption of roughly uniform sequencing depth across donors.

Material: PBMCs. This receptor was identified in a woman between 35 and 50 years old in good health and CMV-seronegative. The V call is TRBV9, the J call TRBJ1-2; D is undetermined. Here the CDR3 DNA reads TGTGCCAGCAGCGGAGACACTCCTAACTATGGCTACACCTTC. This sequence encodes CASSGDTPNYGYTF.